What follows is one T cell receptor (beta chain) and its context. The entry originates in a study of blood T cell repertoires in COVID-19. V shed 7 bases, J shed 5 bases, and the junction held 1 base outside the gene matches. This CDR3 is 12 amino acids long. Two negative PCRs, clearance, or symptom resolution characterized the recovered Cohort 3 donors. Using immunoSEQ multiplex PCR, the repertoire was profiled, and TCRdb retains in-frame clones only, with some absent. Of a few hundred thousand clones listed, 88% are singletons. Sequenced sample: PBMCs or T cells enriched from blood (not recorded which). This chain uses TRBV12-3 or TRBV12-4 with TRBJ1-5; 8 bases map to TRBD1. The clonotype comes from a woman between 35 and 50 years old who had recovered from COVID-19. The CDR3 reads CASTTGDQPQHF. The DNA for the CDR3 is TGTGCCAGCACGACAGGGGATCAGCCCCAGCATTTT.